A selection of T cell receptor beta chains follows, all from one sample in a study of blood T cell repertoires in COVID-19. The data were produced by immunoSEQ multiplex PCR, yet TCRdb's version contains in-frame clones alone and is incomplete. The sample lists around 99,000 clones, 75% to 85% occurring once. What was sequenced was peripheral blood. The receptor source for this set is a woman of 80 years or more with active or convalescent COVID-19. Both conserved end residues are part of each CDR3. D genes are given only for firm matches. Clone size is given for some rows only: seen once, a few or many times, or a class if the clone is expanded.

V gene: TRBV11-3; D gene: TRBD1; J gene: TRBJ2-7; clone size: -; CDR3 DNA: TGTGCCAGCAGCCTAGGACAGGGGGGTGGATACGAGCAGTACTTC; CDR3 protein: CASSLGQGGGYEQYF
V gene: TRBV28; D gene: -; J gene: TRBJ2-5; clone size: -; CDR3 DNA: TGTGCCAGCAGCCAGGTGCAAGAGACCCAGTACTTC; CDR3 protein: CASSQVQETQYF
V gene: TRBV28; D gene: -; J gene: TRBJ2-1; clone size: once; CDR3 DNA: TGTGCCAGCATCAGGGACACCTTCTACAATGAGCAGTTCTTC; CDR3 protein: CASIRDTFYNEQFF
V gene: TRBV27; D gene: -; J gene: TRBJ1-2; clone size: few; CDR3 DNA: TGTGCCAGCAGTTTTGAGGGCAACTATGGCTACACCTTC; CDR3 protein: CASSFEGNYGYTF
V gene: TRBV19; D gene: -; J gene: TRBJ2-2; clone size: -; CDR3 DNA: TGTGCCAGTAGCCTACAGGGTTGGTCCGGGGAGCTGTTTTTT; CDR3 protein: CASSLQGWSGELFF
V gene: TRBV9; D gene: TRBD1; J gene: TRBJ2-7; clone size: -; CDR3 DNA: TGTGCCAGCAGCCCTCGTGGACAGGCTACCTACGAGCAGTACTTC; CDR3 protein: CASSPRGQATYEQYF
V gene: TRBV5-6; D gene: -; J gene: TRBJ1-1; clone size: -; CDR3 DNA: TGTGCCAGCAGCGGGGGCGGGGGCGGTACTGAAGCTTTCTTT; CDR3 protein: CASSGGGGGTEAFF
V gene: TRBV11-2; D gene: TRBD2; J gene: TRBJ2-2; clone size: -; CDR3 DNA: TGTGCCAGCAGCTCGATCGGGACTATCCCATCGGGGGAGCTGTTTTTT; CDR3 protein: CASSSIGTIPSGELFF
V gene: TRBV27; D gene: -; J gene: TRBJ2-7; clone size: -; CDR3 DNA: TGTGCCAGCAGTTTTTTAGGGACAAAAGGCACTGAGCAGTACTTC; CDR3 protein: CASSFLGTKGTEQYF
V gene: TRBV27; D gene: TRBD2; J gene: TRBJ2-3; clone size: -; CDR3 DNA: TGTGCCAGCAGTCGACGTAGCGGGAGGACCACAGATACGCAGTATTTT; CDR3 protein: CASSRRSGRTTDTQYF
V gene: TRBV9; D gene: -; J gene: TRBJ2-1; clone size: -; CDR3 DNA: TGTGCCAGCAGCGTTGGACTCACCAATGAGCAGTTCTTC; CDR3 protein: CASSVGLTNEQFF
V gene: TRBV7-3; D gene: -; J gene: TRBJ2-1; clone size: -; CDR3 DNA: TGTGCCAGCAGCTCGGTTAGGGGTCTCCCGGTCAATGAGCAGTTCTTC; CDR3 protein: CASSSVRGLPVNEQFF
V gene: TRBV15; D gene: TRBD2; J gene: TRBJ2-1; clone size: -; CDR3 DNA: TGTGCCACCAAAGCGGGAGATGGTAAGAATGAGCAGTTCTTC; CDR3 protein: CATKAGDGKNEQFF
V gene: TRBV5-1; D gene: -; J gene: TRBJ2-5; clone size: -; CDR3 DNA: TGCGCCAGCAGCTTGGCCGTTGGCAGGGAAAAGACCCAGTACTTC; CDR3 protein: CASSLAVGREKTQYF
V gene: TRBV11-2; D gene: TRBD1; J gene: TRBJ2-2; clone size: -; CDR3 DNA: TGTGCCAGCACCCTTCGAGGGGGACAGGGTGCCGGGGAGCTGTTTTTT; CDR3 protein: CASTLRGGQGAGELFF
V gene: TRBV29-1; D gene: TRBD2; J gene: TRBJ2-3; clone size: -; CDR3 DNA: TGCAGCGTTGGGGGACTAGCGAGGGATGACACGCAGTATTTT; CDR3 protein: CSVGGLARDDTQYF
V gene: TRBV29-1; D gene: TRBD2; J gene: TRBJ2-3; clone size: many; CDR3 DNA: TGCAGCGGAGGGACTAGCGGGATGGATACGCAGTATTTT; CDR3 protein: CSGGTSGMDTQYF
V gene: TRBV6-2/TRBV6-3; D gene: TRBD2; J gene: TRBJ2-2; clone size: -; CDR3 DNA: TGTGCCAGCAGCTACTCTATGCGGGAGTGGAGCACCGGGGAGCTGTTTTTT; CDR3 protein: CASSYSMREWSTGELFF
V gene: TRBV2; D gene: -; J gene: TRBJ2-5; clone size: few; CDR3 DNA: TGTGCCAGCAGTGGGTGGGGCAGACAAGAGACCCAGTACTTC; CDR3 protein: CASSGWGRQETQYF
V gene: TRBV19; D gene: -; J gene: TRBJ2-5; clone size: -; CDR3 DNA: TGTGCCAGTAGTTTAAGCGGGTTTCAAGAGACCCAGTACTTC; CDR3 protein: CASSLSGFQETQYF
V gene: TRBV9; D gene: -; J gene: TRBJ1-1; clone size: -; CDR3 DNA: TGTGCCAGCAGCGAGGCCGGGACATTGAACACTGAAGCTTTCTTT; CDR3 protein: CASSEAGTLNTEAFF
V gene: TRBV21-1; D gene: -; J gene: TRBJ1-2; clone size: -; CDR3 DNA: TGTGCCAGCAGCCTCGGGGGGGATGGCTACACCTTC; CDR3 protein: CASSLGGDGYTF
V gene: TRBV5-1; D gene: TRBD2; J gene: TRBJ2-1; clone size: few; CDR3 DNA: TGCGCCAGCAGCTCCCTAGCTTTAGGTAGCGGGAGCTCCGGGCAGTTCTTC; CDR3 protein: CASSSLALGSGSSGQFF
V gene: TRBV5-5; D gene: -; J gene: TRBJ2-1; clone size: -; CDR3 DNA: TGTGCCAGCAGCTTCGGGAGCTCCTACAATGAGCAGTTCTTC; CDR3 protein: CASSFGSSYNEQFF
V gene: TRBV7-8; D gene: -; J gene: TRBJ2-5; clone size: few; CDR3 DNA: TGTGCCAGCTGTAAGATCGCGGCGGGTCCCATTGAGACCCAGTACTTC; CDR3 protein: CASCKIAAGPIETQYF
V gene: TRBV9; D gene: TRBD2; J gene: TRBJ2-7; clone size: -; CDR3 DNA: TGTGCCAGCAGCGCTGGACTAGCGGCACGAAGCTACGAGCAGTACTTC; CDR3 protein: CASSAGLAARSYEQYF
V gene: TRBV6-6; D gene: -; J gene: TRBJ1-4; clone size: -; CDR3 DNA: TGTGCCAGCAGTTACACGGGGGAGGGTGAAAAACTGTTTTTT; CDR3 protein: CASSYTGEGEKLFF
V gene: TRBV28; D gene: -; J gene: TRBJ2-7; clone size: -; CDR3 DNA: TGTGCCAGCACCCCCGGAGGCGTTTTCTACGAGCAGTACTTC; CDR3 protein: CASTPGGVFYEQYF
V gene: TRBV5-1; D gene: TRBD1; J gene: TRBJ2-3; clone size: few; CDR3 DNA: TGCGCCAGCAGTGCCGGGACAGGGATTGATACGCAGTATTTT; CDR3 protein: CASSAGTGIDTQYF
V gene: TRBV5-4; D gene: -; J gene: TRBJ1-2; clone size: -; CDR3 DNA: TGTGCCAGCAGCTTGGACAGTTCGCCGGGAGTGTACTATGGCTACACCTTC; CDR3 protein: CASSLDSSPGVYYGYTF
V gene: TRBV3-1/TRBV3-2; D gene: TRBD2; J gene: TRBJ2-3; clone size: -; CDR3 DNA: TGTGCCAGCAGCTCCCCAATTACTAGCGGGAGGGGCACAGATACGCAGTATTTT; CDR3 protein: CASSSPITSGRGTDTQYF
V gene: TRBV5-1; D gene: TRBD1; J gene: TRBJ2-7; clone size: -; CDR3 DNA: TGCGCCAGCAGCTTCCAGGGACAGGAGACCTACGAGCAGTACTTC; CDR3 protein: CASSFQGQETYEQYF
V gene: TRBV19; D gene: TRBD2; J gene: TRBJ2-3; clone size: once; CDR3 DNA: TGTGCCAGTAGTAGGAGGACTAGCGGGAGGCCTGATACGCAGTATTTT; CDR3 protein: CASSRRTSGRPDTQYF
V gene: TRBV5-1; D gene: -; J gene: TRBJ2-1; clone size: -; CDR3 DNA: TGCGCCAGCAGCTTGGCTACGTCCTACAATGAGCAGTTCTTC; CDR3 protein: CASSLATSYNEQFF
V gene: TRBV5-1; D gene: TRBD2; J gene: TRBJ2-1; clone size: -; CDR3 DNA: TGCGCCAGCAGCCAGGGACTAGCGGGAGAGGGCGAGCAGTTCTTC; CDR3 protein: CASSQGLAGEGEQFF
V gene: TRBV5-1; D gene: TRBD2; J gene: TRBJ2-1; clone size: -; CDR3 DNA: TGCGCCAGCACCCAATTAGCGGGATCGGACAATGAGCAGTTCTTC; CDR3 protein: CASTQLAGSDNEQFF
V gene: TRBV5-1; D gene: TRBD1; J gene: TRBJ1-1; clone size: -; CDR3 DNA: TGCGCCAGCAGCGTTGGGACAGGGGCGGATGAAGCTTTCTTT; CDR3 protein: CASSVGTGADEAFF
V gene: TRBV9; D gene: -; J gene: TRBJ1-2; clone size: once; CDR3 DNA: TGTGCCAGCAGCGGGACAACCCGGATGTTAGACTATGGCTACACCTTC; CDR3 protein: CASSGTTRMLDYGYTF
V gene: TRBV13; D gene: TRBD1; J gene: TRBJ2-7; clone size: -; CDR3 DNA: TGTGCCAGCAGCTCCCGGGACAGGGGCTACGAGCAGTACTTC; CDR3 protein: CASSSRDRGYEQYF
V gene: TRBV5-6; D gene: -; J gene: TRBJ2-1; clone size: -; CDR3 DNA: TGTGCCAGCAGCCGCAGACTAGACCAGAGGAATGAGCAGTTCTTC; CDR3 protein: CASSRRLDQRNEQFF
V gene: TRBV6-6; D gene: TRBD2; J gene: TRBJ2-1; clone size: -; CDR3 DNA: TGTGCCAGCAGTCATGGTCTAGCGGGAGGGCCGGGAAATGAGCAGTTCTTC; CDR3 protein: CASSHGLAGGPGNEQFF
V gene: TRBV6-5; D gene: -; J gene: TRBJ2-5; clone size: -; CDR3 DNA: TGTGCCAGCAGTTACTCGATCTCACGGGGAGAGACCCAGTACTTC; CDR3 protein: CASSYSISRGETQYF